What follows is one T cell receptor (beta chain) and its context. Antigen unknown. The data belong to a study of post-analysis software for immune sequencing data. The study's findings and limits: TRBV segments more frequent in patients than in controls numbered five and included TRBV5-6, TRBV5-1 and TRBV20-1.

The CDR3 runs to 16 residues. CDR1 and CDR2 (germline): GTSNPN, SVGIG (reference sequence). The V and J ends lost 2 bases and 2 bases, in that order; junction bases with no gene match: 8. Unique molecular identifiers were built into the TCR beta cDNA libraries. TCRdb reanalysed the PCR reads using MiXCR and keeps one entry per CDR3 protein. The sample carries 750,000 to 950,000 distinct CDR3 sequences, about 57% recorded once. This sequence was found in a girl aged 5-17 years with multiple sclerosis. Sequencing was carried out using blood. The gene calls are TRBV30 and TRBJ1-5; 8 bases are shared with TRBD1. The CDR3 nucleotides read TGTGCCTGGAGTATTTTGGGGACAGGAGGCAATCAGCCCCAGCATTTT. This sequence encodes CAWSILGTGGNQPQHF.